A single sample is the source of the 10 T cell receptor beta chains below, sequenced in a study of blood T cell repertoires in COVID-19. Assay used: immunoSEQ multiplex PCR; TCRdb lists only in-frame clones, some missing. This table has some 140,000 clones, around three quarters appearing once. Sequenced: peripheral blood. The source is a man aged 60 to 69 with acute or convalescent COVID-19.

A remark on this clone: A read error may account for a junction end that differs from germline. The V gene is TRBV6-2 or TRBV6-3, the J gene TRBJ1-5; no reliable D call. The length of the CDR3 is 15 residues. The germline V gene encodes CDR1 MNHEY and CDR2 SVGEGT. CDR3 nucleotide sequence: TGTGCCAGCAGTTACGCGAGGCATAGCAATCAGCTCCAGCATTTT. This codes for CASSYARHSNQLQHF.

V gene TRBV4-1 combines with J gene TRBJ2-7, with D possibly matching TRBD2 (5 bases). CDR3 length: 14 residues. Germline loops: CDR1 MGHRA, CDR2 YSYEKL. V lost 5 bases to trimming and J lost 2 bases, with 13 bases between them. The CDR3 DNA follows: TGCGCCAGCAGCTATATCGCGGGTCCCTACGAGCAGTACTTC. As protein: CASSYIAGPYEQYF.

The J gene is TRBJ2-3, the V gene TRBV5-1; a weak D match, TRBD2 (6 bases). This CDR3 is built from 14 residues. V lost 5 bases and J lost 2, with 12 bases in between. Germline V lookup: CDR1 SGHRS, CDR2 YFSETQ. This CDR3 is CASRGSGSTDTQYF. In DNA form, the CDR3 reads TGCGCCAGCAGAGGTAGCGGCTCCACAGATACGCAGTATTTT.

The chain is built from TRBV24-1 and TRBJ2-2, with 9 bases identical to TRBD2. The CDR3 has 18 residues. The V gene's germline CDR1 is KGHDR and CDR2 SFDVKD. With V trimmed by 5 bases and J by 5 bases, 14 bases remained unmatched. CDR3 sequence reads: CATSALSGSVLRTGELFF. CDR3 coding DNA: TGTGCCACCAGTGCTCTTAGCGGGAGTGTCTTAAGGACCGGGGAGCTGTTTTTT.

This chain links TRBV9 with TRBJ2-2; TRBD2 aligns across 12 bases. Germline-derived CDR1 and CDR2 are SGDLS and YYNGEE. This CDR3 comprises 18 residues. After removal of 0 bases from V and 4 bases from J, the junction contained 7 bases not matched to a gene. CDR3 region: CASSVASLAGGFTGELFF. The CDR3 nucleotides are TGTGCCAGCAGCGTAGCATCCCTAGCGGGAGGGTTCACCGGGGAGCTGTTTTTT.

The chain recombines TRBV4-2 with TRBJ2-5; 9 positions match TRBD2. The ends lost 5 bases at V and 2 bases at J; junction bases unmatched: 0. The CDR3 spans 13 residues. CDR1 LGHNA and CDR2 YNFKEQ come from the germline V gene. The CDR3 reads CASSTSGQETQYF. Written as DNA, the CDR3 is TGTGCCAGCAGCACTAGCGGGCAAGAGACCCAGTACTTC.

The V gene is TRBV10-3, the J gene TRBJ2-7, with D hard to call. Germline CDR1 and CDR2: ENHRY and SYGVKD. V dropped 3 bases and J dropped 3 bases, with 15 bases sitting between them. The CDR3 sequence is 15 residues long. The CDR3 loop reads CAISDLGTENYEQYF. The DNA for the CDR3 is TGTGCCATCAGTGATCTCGGCACAGAAAACTACGAGCAGTACTTC.

This sequence joins TRBV5-6 and TRBJ1-6; D gene uncertain. This CDR3 has 14 amino acids. The germline V gene encodes CDR1 SGHDT and CDR2 YYEEEE. V was trimmed by 1 base and J by 15 bases, leaving 17 bases between them. The CDR3 region is CASSLYTIERNLHF. The CDR3 bases are TGTGCCAGCAGCTTGTACACTATAGAGAGGAACCTCCACTTT.

This clone showed up just once. This rearrangement joins TRBV9 to TRBJ2-2; 7 bases fit TRBD2. The CDR3 runs to 16 residues. V shed 0 bases and J 6 bases; nucleotides not matched to a gene: 8. Germline V gives CDR1 SGDLS, CDR2 YYNGEE. CDR3 nucleotides: TGTGCCAGCAGCGTAGTGGGAGGGCCCCCGGCCGGGGAGCTGTTTTTT. The encoded protein is CASSVVGGPPAGELFF.

The CDR3 DNA follows: TGTGCCAGCAGCCCCGGGGCGCCGGGGGATGGCTATGGCTACACCTTC. Amino acids: CASSPGAPGDGYGYTF. V usage is TRBV7-2 and J usage is TRBJ1-2; D might be TRBD1 (5 bases). Germline V CDR1 and CDR2: SGHTA, FQGNSA. Trimming pared 5 bases from V and 4 bases from J, leaving 20 bases between. This CDR3 region has 16 residues.